This T cell receptor (beta chain) was sequenced during a study of regulatory T cells in long-lasting Graves disease. At the level of the study: Recently diagnosed Graves' patients had received antithyroid drugs for under 3 months.

Library construction for TCR beta used iRepertoire HTBI primers and Arm-PCR of CDR3 regions. TCRdb called the multiplex PCR reads again in MiXCR, with one record for every CDR3 protein. The top ten hold 15% to 20% of the sample, which has some 400,000 distinct CDR3 sequences, 15% seen once. This clonotype occurred many times. The CDR3 runs 14 residues. The ends were cut back, 4 bases at V and 2 bases at J, with 12 bases in the middle. Germline V gene sequence: CDR1 MDHEN, CDR2 SYDVKM. Time point meaning: newly diagnosed GD, antithyroid drugs for less than 3 months. Extracted RNA from PBMCs served as the source of the TCR library. The sample was also reused in another study, on T cells in Graves' hyperthyroidism and ophthalmopathy. That publication notes: Blood also held most thyroid clonotypes expanded beyond 0.001. The model made its ophthalmopathy prediction, and onset followed a median 6.5 months later.

The sequence came from a woman aged 30 to 39 with Graves disease. The material was peripheral blood mononuclear cells (PBMCs), obtained at new diagnosis, from a patient treated with antithyroid drugs. This chain connects TRBV28 to TRBJ2-7; D unresolved. The CDR3 loop is CASSSRHPTYEQYF. In nucleotides, the CDR3 is TGTGCCAGCAGTTCCCGACATCCAACCTACGAGCAGTACTTC.